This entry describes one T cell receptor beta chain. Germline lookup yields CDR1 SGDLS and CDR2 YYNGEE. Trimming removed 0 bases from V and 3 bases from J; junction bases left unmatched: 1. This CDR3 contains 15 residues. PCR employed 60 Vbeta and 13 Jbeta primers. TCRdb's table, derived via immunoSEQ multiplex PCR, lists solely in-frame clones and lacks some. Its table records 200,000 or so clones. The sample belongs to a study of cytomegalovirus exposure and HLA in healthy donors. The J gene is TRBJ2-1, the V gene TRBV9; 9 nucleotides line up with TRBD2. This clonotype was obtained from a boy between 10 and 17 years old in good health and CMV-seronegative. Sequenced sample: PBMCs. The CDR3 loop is CASSVASGIYNEQFF. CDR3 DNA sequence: TGTGCCAGCAGCGTAGCTAGCGGGATCTACAATGAGCAGTTCTTC. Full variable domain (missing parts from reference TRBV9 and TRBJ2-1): DSGVTQTPKHLITATGQRVTLRCSPRSGDLSVYWYQQSLDQGLQFLIQYYNGEERAKGNILERFSAQQFPDLHSELNLSSLELGDSALYFCASSVASGIYNEQFFGPGTRLTVL.